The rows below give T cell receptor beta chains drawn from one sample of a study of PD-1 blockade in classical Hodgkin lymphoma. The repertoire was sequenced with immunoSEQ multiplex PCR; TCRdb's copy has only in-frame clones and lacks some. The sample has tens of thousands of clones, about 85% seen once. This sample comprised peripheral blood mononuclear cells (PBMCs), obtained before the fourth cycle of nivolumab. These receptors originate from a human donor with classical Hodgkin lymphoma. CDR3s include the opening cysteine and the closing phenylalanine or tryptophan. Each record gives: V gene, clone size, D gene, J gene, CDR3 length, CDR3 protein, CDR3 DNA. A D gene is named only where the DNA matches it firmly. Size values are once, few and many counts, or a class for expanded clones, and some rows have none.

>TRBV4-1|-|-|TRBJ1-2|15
CASSQEGRTNYGYTF
TGCGCCAGCAGCCAAGAGGGCCGAACTAACTATGGCTACACCTTC
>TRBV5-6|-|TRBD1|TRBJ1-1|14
CASSRGTGGAKAFF
TGTGCCAGCAGCCGAGGGACAGGGGGCGCGAAGGCTTTCTTT
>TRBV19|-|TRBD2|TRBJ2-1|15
CASSLSSGVYNEQFF
TGTGCCAGTAGCTTATCTAGCGGGGTTTACAATGAGCAGTTCTTC
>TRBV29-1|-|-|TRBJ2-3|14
CSVTPPRGSDTQYF
TGCAGCGTTACGCCCCCCAGGGGCTCAGATACGCAGTATTTT
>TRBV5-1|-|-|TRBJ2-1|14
CASSSPDKYNEQFF
TGCGCCAGCAGCTCCCCCGACAAGTACAATGAGCAGTTCTTC
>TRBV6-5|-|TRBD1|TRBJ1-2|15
CASSRHGQGAYGYTF
TGTGCCAGCAGCCGCCATGGACAGGGGGCATATGGCTACACCTTC
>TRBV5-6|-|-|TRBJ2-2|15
CASSPDGGRTGELFF
TGTGCCAGCAGCCCAGACGGGGGGCGCACCGGGGAGCTGTTTTTT
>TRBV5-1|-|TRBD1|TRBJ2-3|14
CASSGQGYTDTQYF
TGCGCCAGCAGCGGACAGGGGTACACAGATACGCAGTATTTT
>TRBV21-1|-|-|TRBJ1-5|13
CASSKLGNQPQHF
TGTGCCAGCAGCAAACTGGGGAATCAGCCCCAGCATTTT
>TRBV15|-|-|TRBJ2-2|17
CATSIGEPGAHVGELFF
TGTGCCACCAGCATTGGGGAGCCGGGGGCCCACGTCGGGGAGCTGTTTTTT
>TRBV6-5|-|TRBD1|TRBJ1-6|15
CASSSRTGLDSPLHF
TGTGCCAGCAGCTCCAGGACAGGGTTAGATTCACCCCTCCACTTT
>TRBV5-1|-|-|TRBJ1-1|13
CASTSGTATEAFF
TGCGCCAGCACCTCCGGGACCGCTACTGAAGCTTTCTTT
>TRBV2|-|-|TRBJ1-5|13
CASFGQPDQPQHF
TGTGCCAGCTTCGGACAGCCAGATCAGCCCCAGCATTTT
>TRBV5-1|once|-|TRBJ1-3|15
CASSLDRPSGNTIYF
TGCGCCAGCAGCTTGGACAGACCCTCTGGAAACACCATATATTTT
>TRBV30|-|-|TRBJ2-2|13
CAFGQSNTGELFF
TGTGCCTTCGGACAGTCGAACACCGGGGAGCTGTTTTTT
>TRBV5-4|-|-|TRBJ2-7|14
CASSPGIKTYEQYF
TGTGCCAGCAGCCCGGGAATTAAAACCTACGAGCAGTACTTC
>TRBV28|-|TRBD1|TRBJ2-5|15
CASNTPGTAQETQYF
TGTGCCAGCAATACACCCGGGACAGCCCAAGAGACCCAGTACTTC
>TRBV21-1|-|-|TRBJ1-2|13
CASSHRVSYGYTF
TGTGCCAGCAGTCACAGGGTTAGCTATGGCTACACCTTC
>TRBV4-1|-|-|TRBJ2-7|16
CASSQVPVQGSYEQYF
TGCGCCAGCAGCCAAGTTCCCGTCCAGGGGTCCTACGAGCAGTACTTC
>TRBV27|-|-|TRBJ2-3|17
CASSSNLGGTRTDTQYF
TGTGCCAGCAGCTCAAACCTTGGGGGGACCCGCACAGATACGCAGTATTTT
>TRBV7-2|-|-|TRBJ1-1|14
CASSPVALNTEAFF
TGTGCCAGCAGCCCGGTGGCGCTAAACACTGAAGCTTTCTTT
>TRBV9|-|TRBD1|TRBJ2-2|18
CASNTRQGFRGDTGELFF
TGTGCCAGCAATACTAGACAGGGGTTTAGGGGGGACACCGGGGAGCTGTTTTTT
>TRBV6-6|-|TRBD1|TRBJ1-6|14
CALSQGAGNSPLHF
TGTGCCTTATCGCAGGGGGCTGGGAATTCACCCCTCCACTTT
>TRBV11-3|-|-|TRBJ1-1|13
CASSFSQNTEAFF
TGTGCCAGCAGCTTTTCCCAGAACACTGAAGCTTTCTTT
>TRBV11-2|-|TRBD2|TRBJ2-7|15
CASSLGAGGSYEQYF
TGTGCCAGCAGCTTAGGAGCGGGGGGTTCCTACGAGCAGTACTTC
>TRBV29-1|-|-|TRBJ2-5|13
CSVLDRGRETQYF
TGCAGCGTTTTAGATCGGGGGAGGGAGACCCAGTACTTC
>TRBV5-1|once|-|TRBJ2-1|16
CASSPYRGPVGEEQFF
TGCGCCAGCAGTCCTTACCGGGGGCCCGTGGGAGAGGAGCAGTTCTTC
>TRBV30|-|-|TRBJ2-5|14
CAWSVWGPQETQYF
TGTGCCTGGAGTGTATGGGGACCGCAAGAGACCCAGTACTTC
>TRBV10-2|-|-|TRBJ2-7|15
CASSVLRGTAYEQYF
TGCGCCAGCAGTGTACTCAGAGGGACTGCCTACGAGCAGTACTTC
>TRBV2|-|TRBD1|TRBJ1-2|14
CASSGDRGMYGYTF
TGTGCCAGCAGTGGCGACAGGGGCATGTATGGCTACACCTTC
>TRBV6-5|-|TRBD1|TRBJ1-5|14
CASRPGTGNQPQHF
TGTGCCAGCAGACCTGGGACAGGCAATCAGCCCCAGCATTTT
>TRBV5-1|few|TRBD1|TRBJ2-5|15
CASSLEGAGGETQYF
TGCGCCAGCAGCTTGGAGGGGGCTGGTGGAGAGACCCAGTACTTC
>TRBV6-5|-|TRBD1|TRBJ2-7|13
CASRSGTGYEQYF
TGTGCCAGCAGATCAGGGACAGGCTACGAGCAGTACTTC
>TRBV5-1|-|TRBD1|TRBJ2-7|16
CASRREAGTGSYEQYF
TGCGCCAGCAGGCGGGAAGCCGGGACAGGGTCCTACGAGCAGTACTTC
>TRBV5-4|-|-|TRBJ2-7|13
CASSLRDSLEQYF
TGTGCCAGCAGCTTGAGGGATTCCCTCGAGCAGTACTTC
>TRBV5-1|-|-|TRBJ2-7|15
CASSPSPAASYEQYF
TGCGCCAGCAGTCCTTCCCCGGCAGCCTCCTACGAGCAGTACTTC
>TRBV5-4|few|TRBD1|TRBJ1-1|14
CASSLAYRGTEAFF
TGTGCCAGCAGCTTGGCCTACAGGGGAACTGAAGCTTTCTTT